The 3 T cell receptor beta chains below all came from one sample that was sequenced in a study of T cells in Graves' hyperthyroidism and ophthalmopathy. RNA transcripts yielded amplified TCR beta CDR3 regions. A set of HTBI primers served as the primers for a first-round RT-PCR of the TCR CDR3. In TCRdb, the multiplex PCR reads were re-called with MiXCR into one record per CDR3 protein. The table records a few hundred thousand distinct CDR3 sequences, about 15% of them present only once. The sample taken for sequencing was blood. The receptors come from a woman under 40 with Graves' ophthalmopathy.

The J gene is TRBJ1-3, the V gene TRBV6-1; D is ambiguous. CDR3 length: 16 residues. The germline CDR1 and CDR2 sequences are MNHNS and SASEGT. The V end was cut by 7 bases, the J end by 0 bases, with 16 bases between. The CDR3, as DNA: TGTGCCAGCACCCGTTTTCTCCAATCCTCTGGAAACACCATATATTTT. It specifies CASTRFLQSSGNTIYF.

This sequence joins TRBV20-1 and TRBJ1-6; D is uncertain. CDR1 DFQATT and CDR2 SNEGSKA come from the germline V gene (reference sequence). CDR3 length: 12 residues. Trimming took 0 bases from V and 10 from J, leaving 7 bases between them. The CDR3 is CSAREVESPLHF. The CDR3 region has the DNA TGCAGTGCTAGAGAAGTGGAATCACCCCTCCACTTT.

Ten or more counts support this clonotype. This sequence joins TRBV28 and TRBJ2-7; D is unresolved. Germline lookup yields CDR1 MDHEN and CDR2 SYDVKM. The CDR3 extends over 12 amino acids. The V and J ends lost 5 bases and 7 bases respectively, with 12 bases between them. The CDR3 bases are TGTGCCAGCAGTCTGCAAACAGAGGAGCAGTACTTC. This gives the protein CASSLQTEEQYF.